This T cell receptor beta chain was identified during a study of cytomegalovirus exposure and HLA in healthy donors. This CDR3 is built from 13 residues. Germline V gene sequence: CDR1 MNHEY, CDR2 SMNVEV (reference sequence). V dropped 6 bases and J dropped 6 bases, with 11 bases sitting between them. PCR involved 60 Vbeta and 13 Jbeta primers. TCRdb's table, derived via immunoSEQ multiplex PCR, lists solely in-frame clones and lacks some. The table lists around 180,000 clones, 85% of them singletons. The TCR sequence derives from a boy between 2 and 15 years old in good health and CMV-seronegative. The chain couples TRBV27 to TRBJ2-2; D unresolved. The specimen was PBMCs. DNA for the CDR3: TGTGCCAGCAGGCAAGATCAGGCCGGGGAGCTGTTTTTT. This gives the protein CASRQDQAGELFF.